This T cell receptor beta chain was found in a study of cytomegalovirus exposure and HLA in healthy donors. Whole-study results and caveats: As a later analysis showed, a missense DCLRE1C variant was linked to trimming of TCR beta V- and J-genes. Some TCR beta chains (roughly 160 of them) were listed as cytomegalovirus-associated.

This clone was counted only a few times. Its target is not known. The PCR was carried out with 60 Vbeta primers and 13 Jbeta primers. Per the authors' pipeline: A follow-up analysis tallied tens of millions of unique TCR beta chains, roughly 11 million shared. Libraries were prepared by immunoSEQ multiplex PCR; TCRdb keeps only in-frame clonotypes and omits some of them. V and J calls and clone size are as listed in that table; D and trimming were resolved from the DNA. The table has over 85,000 clones, roughly 66% seen once. V lost 0 bases and J lost 3, with 9 bases in between. Germline V gene lookup returns CDR1 SGHRS and CDR2 YFSETQ. The CDR3 sequence is 14 residues long. Nominal health characterized the donors when sampled, though unrecorded immune exposures were likely.

The receptor was isolated from a man aged 30 to 45 in good health and CMV-seronegative. Sequencing was performed on PBMCs. The chain couples TRBV5-1 to TRBJ1-1; unclear D gene. The CDR3 protein is CASSLEYGDTEAFF. The DNA for the CDR3 is TGCGCCAGCAGCTTGGAGTACGGAGACACTGAAGCTTTCTTT.